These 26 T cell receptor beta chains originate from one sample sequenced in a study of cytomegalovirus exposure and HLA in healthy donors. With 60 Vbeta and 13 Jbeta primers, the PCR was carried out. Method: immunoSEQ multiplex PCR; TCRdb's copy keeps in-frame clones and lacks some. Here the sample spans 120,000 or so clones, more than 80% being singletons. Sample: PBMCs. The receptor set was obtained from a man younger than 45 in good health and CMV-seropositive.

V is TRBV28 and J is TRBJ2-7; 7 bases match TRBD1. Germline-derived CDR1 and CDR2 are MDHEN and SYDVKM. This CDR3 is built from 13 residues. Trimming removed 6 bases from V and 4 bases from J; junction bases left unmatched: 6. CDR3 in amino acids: CASSPGGEYEQYF. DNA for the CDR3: TGTGCCAGCAGCCCAGGGGGAGAGTACGAGCAGTACTTC. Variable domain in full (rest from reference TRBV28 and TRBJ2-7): DVKVTQSSRYLVKRTGEKVFLECVQDMDHENMFWYRQDPGLGLRLIYFSYDVKMKEKGDIPEGYSVSREKKERFSLILESASTNQTSMYLCASSPGGEYEQYFGPGTRLTVT.

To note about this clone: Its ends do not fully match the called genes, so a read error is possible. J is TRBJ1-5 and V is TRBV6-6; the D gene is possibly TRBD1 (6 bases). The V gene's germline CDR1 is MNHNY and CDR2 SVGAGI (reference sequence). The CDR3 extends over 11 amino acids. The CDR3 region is CASSLRDTQFF. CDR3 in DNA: TGTGCCAGCAGTCTCCGGGACACGCAATTTTTT.

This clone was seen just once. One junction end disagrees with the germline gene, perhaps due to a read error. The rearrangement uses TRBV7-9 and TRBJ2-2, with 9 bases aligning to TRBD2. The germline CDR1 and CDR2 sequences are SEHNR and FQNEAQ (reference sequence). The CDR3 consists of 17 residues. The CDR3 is CASSSPRSGGNAGELFF. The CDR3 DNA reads TGTGCCAGCAGCTCTCCTCGGAGCGGGGGGAACGCCGGGGAGCTGTTTTTT. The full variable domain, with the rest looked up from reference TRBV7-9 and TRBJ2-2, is DTGVSQNPRHKITKRGQNVTFRCDPISEHNRLYWYRQTLGQGPEFLTYFQNEAQLEKSRLLSDRFSAERPKGSFSTLEIQRTEQGDSAMYLCASSSPRSGGNAGELFFGEGSRLTVL.

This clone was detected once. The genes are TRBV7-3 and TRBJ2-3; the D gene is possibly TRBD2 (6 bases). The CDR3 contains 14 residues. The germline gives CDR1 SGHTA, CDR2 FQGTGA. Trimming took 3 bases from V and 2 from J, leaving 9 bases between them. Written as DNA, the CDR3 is TGTGCCAGCAGCTTCGGGACTTCCACAGATACGCAGTATTTT. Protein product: CASSFGTSTDTQYF.

For the CDR3, the DNA is TGTGCCAGCAGCTGGGGGCCCCGAGATACGCAGTATTTT. The encoded protein is CASSWGPRDTQYF. The chain is built from TRBV5-6 and TRBJ2-3; TRBD1 is a possible D gene (6 bases). The CDR3 contains 13 residues. V was trimmed by 3 bases and J by 5 bases, leaving 10 bases between them. Germline CDR1 and CDR2: SGHDT and YYEEEE.

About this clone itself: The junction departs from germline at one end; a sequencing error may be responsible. Here the CDR3 reads CASTLVTGANSQYF. CDR3 coding DNA: TGTGCCAGCACCCTAGTGACAGGGGCAAACAGTCAGTACTTC. The J gene is TRBJ2-4, the V gene TRBV5-6, with 8 bases aligning to TRBD1. CDR1 and CDR2 (germline): SGHDT, YYEEEE. The CDR3 contains 14 residues. Full variable domain (missing parts from reference TRBV5-6 and TRBJ2-4): DAGVTQSPTHLIKTRGQQVTLRCSPKSGHDTVSWYQQALGQGPQFIFQYYEEEERQRGNFPDRFSGHQFPNYSSELNVNALLLGDSALYLCASTLVTGANSQYFGAGTRLSVL.

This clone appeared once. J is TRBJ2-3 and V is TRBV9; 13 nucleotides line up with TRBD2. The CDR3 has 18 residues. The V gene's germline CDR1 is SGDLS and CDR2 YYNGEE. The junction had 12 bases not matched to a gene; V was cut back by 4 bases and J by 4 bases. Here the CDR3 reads CASSSLILAGGRPDTQYF. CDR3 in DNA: TGTGCCAGCAGCTCCCTTATACTAGCGGGGGGGCGCCCAGATACGCAGTATTTT.

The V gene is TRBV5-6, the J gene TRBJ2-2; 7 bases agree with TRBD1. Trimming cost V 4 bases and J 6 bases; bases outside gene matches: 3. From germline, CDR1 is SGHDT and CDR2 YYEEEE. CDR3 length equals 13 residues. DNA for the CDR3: TGTGCCAGCAGCGAAGGGACAGCCGGGGAGCTGTTTTTT. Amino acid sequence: CASSEGTAGELFF.

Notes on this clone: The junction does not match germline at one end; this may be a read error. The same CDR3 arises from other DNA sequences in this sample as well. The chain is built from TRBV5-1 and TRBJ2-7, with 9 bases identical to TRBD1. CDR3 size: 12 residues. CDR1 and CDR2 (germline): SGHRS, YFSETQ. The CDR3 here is CASSSTGGEQYF. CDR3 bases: TGTGCCAGCAGCTCGACAGGGGGCGAGCAGTACTTC. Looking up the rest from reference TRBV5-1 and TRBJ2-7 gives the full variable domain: KAGVTQTPRYLIKTRGQQVTLSCSPISGHRSVSWYQQTPGQGLQFLFEYFSETQRNKGNFPGRFSGRQFSNSRSEMNVSTLELGDSALYLCASSSTGGEQYFGPGTRLTVT.

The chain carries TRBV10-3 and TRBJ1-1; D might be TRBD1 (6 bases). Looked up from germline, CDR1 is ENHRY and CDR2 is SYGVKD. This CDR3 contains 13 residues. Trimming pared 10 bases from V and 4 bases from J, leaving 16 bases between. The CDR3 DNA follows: TGTGCCACCCTGGAGGGAGGGGGCACTGAAGCTTTCTTT. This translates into CATLEGGGTEAFF.

CDR3 residues: CASSNPGQGEQLFF. In DNA, the CDR3 is TGTGCCAGCAGCAACCCGGGACAGGGCGAGCAACTGTTTTTT. The chain has TRBV27 and TRBJ1-4; 9 positions agree with TRBD1. V was pared by 6 bases and J by 12 bases, with 11 bases of the junction left unmatched. Germline V CDR1 and CDR2: MNHEY, SMNVEV (reference sequence). This CDR3 is 14 amino acids long.

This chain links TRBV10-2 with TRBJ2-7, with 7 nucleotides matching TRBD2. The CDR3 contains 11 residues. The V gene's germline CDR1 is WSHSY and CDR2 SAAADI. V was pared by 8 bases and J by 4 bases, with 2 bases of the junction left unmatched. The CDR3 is CASGGGYEQYF. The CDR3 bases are TGCGCCAGCGGCGGGGGATACGAGCAGTACTTC.

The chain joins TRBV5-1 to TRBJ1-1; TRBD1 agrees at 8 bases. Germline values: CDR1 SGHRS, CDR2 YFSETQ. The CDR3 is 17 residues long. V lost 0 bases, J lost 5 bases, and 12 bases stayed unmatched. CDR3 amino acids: CASSLGIEQGVGTEAFF. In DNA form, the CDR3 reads TGCGCCAGCAGCTTGGGGATAGAACAGGGGGTAGGGACTGAAGCTTTCTTT.

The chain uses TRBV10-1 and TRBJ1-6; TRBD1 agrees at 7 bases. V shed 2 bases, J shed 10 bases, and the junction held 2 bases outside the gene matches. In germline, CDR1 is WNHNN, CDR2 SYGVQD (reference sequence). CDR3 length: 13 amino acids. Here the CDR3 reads CASSEDRDSPLHF. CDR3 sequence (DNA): TGCGCCAGCAGTGAGGACAGGGACTCACCCCTCCACTTT.

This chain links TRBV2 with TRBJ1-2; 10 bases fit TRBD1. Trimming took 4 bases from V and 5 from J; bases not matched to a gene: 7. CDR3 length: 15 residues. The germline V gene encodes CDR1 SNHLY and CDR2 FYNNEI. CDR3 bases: TGTGCCAGCAGTGTGGTCGGGACAGGGGTTTATGGCTACACCTTC. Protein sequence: CASSVVGTGVYGYTF.

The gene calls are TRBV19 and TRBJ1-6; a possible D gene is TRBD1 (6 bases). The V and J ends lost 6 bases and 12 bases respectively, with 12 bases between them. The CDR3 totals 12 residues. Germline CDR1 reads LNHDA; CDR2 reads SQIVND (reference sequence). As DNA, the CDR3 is TGTGCCAGTAGCACACTACAGGGACCCCTCCACTTT. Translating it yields CASSTLQGPLHF.

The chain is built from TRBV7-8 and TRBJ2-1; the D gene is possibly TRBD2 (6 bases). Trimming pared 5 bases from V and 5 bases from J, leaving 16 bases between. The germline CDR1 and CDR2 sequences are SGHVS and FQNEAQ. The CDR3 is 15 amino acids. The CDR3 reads CASSPMNSGHNEQFF. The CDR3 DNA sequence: TGTGCCAGCAGCCCAATGAACAGCGGGCACAATGAGCAGTTCTTC.

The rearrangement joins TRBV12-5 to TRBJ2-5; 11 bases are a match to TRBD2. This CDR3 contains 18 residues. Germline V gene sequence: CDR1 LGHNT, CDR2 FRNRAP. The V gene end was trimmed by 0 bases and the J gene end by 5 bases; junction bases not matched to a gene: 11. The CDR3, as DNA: TGTGCTAGTGGTTTGGTACCTCGTGGGACTAGCGGTATGGAGACCCAGTACTTC. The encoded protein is CASGLVPRGTSGMETQYF. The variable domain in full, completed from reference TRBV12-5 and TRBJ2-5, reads DARVTQTPRHKVTEMGQEVTMRCQPILGHNTVFWYRQTMMQGLELLAYFRNRAPLDDSGMPKDRFSAEMPDATLATLKIQPSEPRDSAVYFCASGLVPRGTSGMETQYFGPGTRLLVL.

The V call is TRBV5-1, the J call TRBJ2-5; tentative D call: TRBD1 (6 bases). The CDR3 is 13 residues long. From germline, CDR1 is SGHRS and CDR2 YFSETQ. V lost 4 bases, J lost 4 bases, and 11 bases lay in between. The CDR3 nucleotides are TGCGCCAGCAGCCCGGACAGCCGAGAGACCCAGTACTTC. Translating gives CASSPDSRETQYF.

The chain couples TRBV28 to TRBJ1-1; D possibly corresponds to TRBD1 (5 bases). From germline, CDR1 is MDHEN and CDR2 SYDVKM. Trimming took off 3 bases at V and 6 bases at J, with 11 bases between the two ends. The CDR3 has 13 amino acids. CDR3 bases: TGTGCCAGCAGTTTTTCATCGGGGGCTGAAGCTTTCTTT. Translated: CASSFSSGAEAFF.

The CDR3 DNA reads as TGTGCCAGCAGCCCCTTACCTGGACAGGGCGAAAATGAGCAGTTCTTC. It translates to CASSPLPGQGENEQFF. The chain uses TRBV14 and TRBJ2-1; 8 positions agree with TRBD1. Germline V gene lookup returns CDR1 SGHDN and CDR2 FVKESK. The CDR3 is 16 residues long. The J segment lost 7 bases and the V segment lost 4 bases, leaving 12 bases of the junction unmatched.

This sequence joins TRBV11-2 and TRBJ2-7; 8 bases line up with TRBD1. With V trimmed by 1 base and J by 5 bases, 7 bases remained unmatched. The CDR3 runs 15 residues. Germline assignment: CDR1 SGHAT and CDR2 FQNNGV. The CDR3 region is CASSLGGRGLDEQYF. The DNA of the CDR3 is TGTGCCAGCAGCTTAGGGGGCAGGGGGCTCGACGAGCAGTACTTC.

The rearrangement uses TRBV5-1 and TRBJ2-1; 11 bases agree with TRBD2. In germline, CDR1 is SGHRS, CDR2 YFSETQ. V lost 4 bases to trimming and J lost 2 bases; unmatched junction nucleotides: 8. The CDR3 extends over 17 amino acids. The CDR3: CASSRVLAGATYNEQFF. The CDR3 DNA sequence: TGCGCCAGCAGCCGGGTACTAGCGGGGGCCACCTACAATGAGCAGTTCTTC.

CDR3 protein: CASSTRGSFGDTQYF. The DNA of the CDR3 is TGCGCCAGCAGCACAAGGGGCTCCTTTGGAGATACGCAGTATTTT. V is TRBV4-1 and J is TRBJ2-3; tentative D call: TRBD1 (5 bases). Between the trimmed V and J ends, which lost 5 bases and 5 bases, there was a span of 17 bases. Germline CDR1 and CDR2: MGHRA and YSYEKL. The CDR3 contains 15 residues.

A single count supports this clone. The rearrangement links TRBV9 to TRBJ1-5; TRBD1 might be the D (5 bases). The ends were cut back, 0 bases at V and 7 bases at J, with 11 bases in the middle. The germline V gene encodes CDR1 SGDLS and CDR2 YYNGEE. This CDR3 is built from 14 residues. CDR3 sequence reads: CASSVDQGRQPQHF. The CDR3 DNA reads TGTGCCAGCAGCGTAGACCAGGGAAGGCAGCCCCAGCATTTT.

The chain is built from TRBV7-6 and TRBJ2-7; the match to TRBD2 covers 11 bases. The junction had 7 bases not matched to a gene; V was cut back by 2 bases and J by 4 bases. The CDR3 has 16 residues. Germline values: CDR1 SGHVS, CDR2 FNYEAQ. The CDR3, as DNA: TGTGCCAGCAGCTTAATGGGGACTAGCGGACCTTACGAGCAGTACTTC. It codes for CASSLMGTSGPYEQYF.